Listed below are T cell receptor beta chains from one sample, sequenced in a study of CD8+ T cells in alopecia areata. Some clones are missing from TCRdb's copy, which holds only in-frame ones; the method was immunoSEQ multiplex PCR. The table shows about 210,000 clones, with about three fifths occurring only once. The sample here was CD4+ T cells sorted from blood, taken at week 4, from a patient treated with tofacitinib. All receptors come from a human donor with alopecia areata. Each CDR3 is given with its conserved first and last residue. Fields, in order: clone size, D gene, V gene, J gene, CDR3 DNA, CDR3 protein. A D gene is named only where the DNA matches it firmly. Size is omitted from some rows. Given values are once, few, many or a class for expanded clones.

abundance: .
d_gene: TRBD2
v_gene: TRBV4-2
j_gene: TRBJ2-5
CDR3nt: TGTGCCAGCAGCCAAGATATCACTAGCGGGGGAGAAGAGACCCAGTACTTC
CDR3aa: CASSQDITSGGEETQYF

abundance: few
d_gene: TRBD2
v_gene: TRBV7-9
j_gene: TRBJ2-7
CDR3nt: TGTGCCAGCAGCTTAGTCGGGGGGAAGGGCGAGCAGTACTTC
CDR3aa: CASSLVGGKGEQYF

abundance: once
d_gene: .
v_gene: TRBV4-3
j_gene: TRBJ1-6
CDR3nt: TGCGCCAGCAGCCACGAGGGAGCACCCCTCCACTTT
CDR3aa: CASSHEGAPLHF

abundance: .
d_gene: .
v_gene: TRBV4-3
j_gene: TRBJ2-5
CDR3nt: TGCGCCAGCAGCCAAGAATACCAAGAGACCCAGTACTTC
CDR3aa: CASSQEYQETQYF

abundance: few
d_gene: TRBD1
v_gene: TRBV5-6
j_gene: TRBJ2-7
CDR3nt: TGTGCCAGCAGCCCCAGGACAGGGGGCGGCGAGCAGTACTTC
CDR3aa: CASSPRTGGGEQYF

abundance: .
d_gene: .
v_gene: TRBV7-8
j_gene: TRBJ1-5
CDR3nt: TGTGCCAGCGCTGGCAGGGTGGGAAATCAGCCCCAGCATTTT
CDR3aa: CASAGRVGNQPQHF

abundance: .
d_gene: TRBD1
v_gene: TRBV19
j_gene: TRBJ2-4
CDR3nt: TGTGCCAGTAGCGGACAGGGGGGAAACATTCAGTACTTC
CDR3aa: CASSGQGGNIQYF

abundance: .
d_gene: .
v_gene: TRBV11-2
j_gene: TRBJ1-6
CDR3nt: TGTGCCAGCAGCTTCCCGTTTAGGCAGGGGAATAATTCACCCCTCCACTTT
CDR3aa: CASSFPFRQGNNSPLHF

abundance: once
d_gene: TRBD2
v_gene: TRBV15
j_gene: TRBJ2-4
CDR3nt: TGTGCCACCAGCAGAGGGGACTACACATTAGCCAAAAACATTCAGTACTTC
CDR3aa: CATSRGDYTLAKNIQYF

abundance: .
d_gene: .
v_gene: TRBV2
j_gene: TRBJ2-6
CDR3nt: TGTGCCAGCAGTGAAGTGCGATACTCTGGGGCCAACGTCCTGACTTTC
CDR3aa: CASSEVRYSGANVLTF

abundance: .
d_gene: .
v_gene: TRBV25-1
j_gene: TRBJ2-7
CDR3nt: TGTGCCAGCAGTGATCCGGGGACCTCCTACGAGCAGTACTTC
CDR3aa: CASSDPGTSYEQYF

abundance: .
d_gene: .
v_gene: TRBV2
j_gene: TRBJ2-1
CDR3nt: TGTGCCAGCAGTGTTAGTGGGGGGACCCCCGCCTACAATGAGCAGTTCTTC
CDR3aa: CASSVSGGTPAYNEQFF

abundance: .
d_gene: .
v_gene: TRBV7-9
j_gene: TRBJ1-1
CDR3nt: TGTGCCAGCAGCTTAGAAGGCCAGGAAGCTTTCTTT
CDR3aa: CASSLEGQEAFF

abundance: few
d_gene: .
v_gene: TRBV10-3
j_gene: TRBJ2-1
CDR3nt: TGTGCCATCACCCCGGACCTTGGAGCGGGCAATGAGCAGTTCTTC
CDR3aa: CAITPDLGAGNEQFF

abundance: .
d_gene: .
v_gene: TRBV10-3
j_gene: TRBJ2-1
CDR3nt: TGTGCCTTCCCCTCGGCCCCCTACAATGAGCAGTTCTTC
CDR3aa: CAFPSAPYNEQFF

abundance: .
d_gene: TRBD2
v_gene: TRBV4-2
j_gene: TRBJ2-3
CDR3nt: TGTGCCAGCATGGCGGGGGGGCAAACAGATACGCAGTATTTT
CDR3aa: CASMAGGQTDTQYF

abundance: .
d_gene: .
v_gene: TRBV2
j_gene: TRBJ1-2
CDR3nt: TGTGCCAGCAGTGAATCGTATGGCCGGTATGGCTACACCTTC
CDR3aa: CASSESYGRYGYTF

abundance: few
d_gene: .
v_gene: TRBV4-2
j_gene: TRBJ1-2
CDR3nt: TGTGCCAGCAGATCCATAGCTGATTATGGCTACACCTTC
CDR3aa: CASRSIADYGYTF

abundance: .
d_gene: .
v_gene: TRBV29-1
j_gene: TRBJ2-1
CDR3nt: TGCAGCGGCGTCGGACTCCCCAATGAGCAGTTCTTC
CDR3aa: CSGVGLPNEQFF

abundance: once
d_gene: .
v_gene: TRBV30
j_gene: TRBJ1-6
CDR3nt: TGTGCCTGGAGTGCGGGGGCGGTTGATTCACCCCTCCACTTT
CDR3aa: CAWSAGAVDSPLHF

abundance: .
d_gene: .
v_gene: TRBV5-6
j_gene: TRBJ1-2
CDR3nt: TGTGCCAGCAGCCCGGGTGGGAGCTATGGCTACACCTTC
CDR3aa: CASSPGGSYGYTF

abundance: .
d_gene: .
v_gene: TRBV14
j_gene: TRBJ2-1
CDR3nt: TGTGCCAGCAGTTTCCTTTCAGGGAATGAGCAGTTCTTC
CDR3aa: CASSFLSGNEQFF

abundance: .
d_gene: .
v_gene: TRBV5-4
j_gene: TRBJ1-2
CDR3nt: TGTGCCAGCAGCTTGGACTATGGCTACACCTTC
CDR3aa: CASSLDYGYTF